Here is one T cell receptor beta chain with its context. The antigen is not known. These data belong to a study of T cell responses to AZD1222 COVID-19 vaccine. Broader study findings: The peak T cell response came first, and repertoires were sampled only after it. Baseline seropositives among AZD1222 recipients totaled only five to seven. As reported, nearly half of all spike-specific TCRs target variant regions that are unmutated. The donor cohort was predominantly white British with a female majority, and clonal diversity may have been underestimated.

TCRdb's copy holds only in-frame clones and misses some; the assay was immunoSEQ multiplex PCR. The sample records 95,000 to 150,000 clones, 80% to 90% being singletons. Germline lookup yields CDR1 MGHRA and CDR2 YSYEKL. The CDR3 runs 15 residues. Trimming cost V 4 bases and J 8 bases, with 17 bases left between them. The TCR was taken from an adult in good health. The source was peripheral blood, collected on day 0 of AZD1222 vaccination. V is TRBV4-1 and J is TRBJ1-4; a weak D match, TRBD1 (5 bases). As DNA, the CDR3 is TGCGCCAGCAGCCTGCAATGGGACCAGGGAGAAAAACTGTTTTTT. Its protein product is CASSLQWDQGEKLFF.